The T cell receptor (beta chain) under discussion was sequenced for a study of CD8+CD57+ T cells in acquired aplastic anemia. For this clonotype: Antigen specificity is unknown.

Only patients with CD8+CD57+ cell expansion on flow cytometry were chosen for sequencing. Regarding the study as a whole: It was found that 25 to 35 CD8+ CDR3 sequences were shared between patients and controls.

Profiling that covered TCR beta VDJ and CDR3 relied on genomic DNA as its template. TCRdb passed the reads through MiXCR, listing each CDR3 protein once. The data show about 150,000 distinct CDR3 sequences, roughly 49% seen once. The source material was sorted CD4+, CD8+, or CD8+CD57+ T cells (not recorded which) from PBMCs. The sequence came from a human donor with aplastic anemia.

DNA for the CDR3: TGCGCCAGCAGTGAGGGAAGCGGCCACTCAGAGCAGTACTTC. This gives the protein CASSEGSGHSEQYF. The rearrangement uses TRBV10-2 and TRBJ2-7, with D possibly being TRBD2 (5 bases). Germline V gene data show CDR1 as WSHSY and CDR2 as SAAADI. V was cut by 2 bases and J by 7 bases, with 15 bases left in between. The CDR3 has 14 amino acids.